Listed here are 14 T cell receptor beta chains from one sample, sequenced in a study of T cell repertoires in cytomegalovirus infection. MiXCR, run by TCRdb on the reads, gives a single entry per CDR3 protein. The top ten clones hold around 13% of a sample with just under 550,000 distinct CDR3 sequences, less than 30% of them seen once. What was sequenced was PBMCs. The receptors originated from a human donor in good health (CMV status not recorded). Some clones in this sample may be carry-over from other donors' samples.

In its sample, this clonotype was seen a few times. The chain employs TRBV6-2 or TRBV6-3 and TRBJ2-7; 7 nucleotides align to TRBD2. The CDR3 length is 15 residues. The V gene's germline CDR1 is MNHEY and CDR2 SVGEGT. After removal of 2 bases from V and 2 bases from J, the junction contained 6 bases not matched to a gene. CDR3 amino acids: CASSYGTSVAYEQYF. The CDR3 bases are TGTGCCAGCAGTTACGGTACTAGCGTTGCCTACGAGCAGTACTTC.

V and J are TRBV7-3 and TRBJ2-1; the match to TRBD2 covers 10 bases. Trimming at V came to 1 base and at J to 7 bases, leaving 13 bases not matched to a gene. The germline V gene encodes CDR1 SGHTA and CDR2 FQGTGA. The CDR3 is made up of 18 amino acids. The CDR3 loop is CASSLRGSGRALGNEQFF. CDR3 coding DNA: TGTGCCAGCAGCTTAAGGGGCAGCGGGAGGGCCCTGGGGAATGAGCAGTTCTTC.

This clonotype was seen a few times. The V and J genes are TRBV2 and TRBJ1-5; TRBD1 is a possible D gene (6 bases). Germline loops: CDR1 SNHLY, CDR2 FYNNEI. Trimming pared 8 bases from V and 5 bases from J, leaving 13 bases between. This CDR3 has 13 amino acids. CDR3 residues: CASQRTEDQPQHF. The CDR3 DNA sequence: TGTGCCAGCCAACGGACAGAGGATCAGCCCCAGCATTTT.

This clonotype was seen a single time. The V call is TRBV28, the J call TRBJ1-4; TRBD1 is a possible D gene (6 bases). The CDR3 spans 17 residues. V was pared by 2 bases and J by 5 bases, with 18 bases between. Per the germline V gene, CDR1 is MDHEN and CDR2 is SYDVKM. This chain's CDR3 is CASSLLDRLYGNEKLFF. CDR3 bases: TGTGCCAGCAGTTTACTGGACAGACTCTATGGAAATGAAAAACTGTTTTTT.

This clonotype showed up just once. Written as DNA, the CDR3 is TGTGCCAGCAGCCAAGACGAATGGGCCAACGTCCTGACTTTC. Translating gives CASSQDEWANVLTF. The chain employs TRBV3-1 and TRBJ2-6; no firm D call. Trimming removed 0 bases from V and 5 bases from J, with 5 bases in between. Germline CDR1 LGHDT, CDR2 YNNKEL (reference sequence). The CDR3 runs to 14 residues.

As to this clonotype: A much more abundant neighbour one base away suggests this may be a read error. The chain has TRBV11-2 and TRBJ1-5, with D perhaps TRBD1 (6 bases). V was trimmed by 5 bases and J by 0 bases, leaving 11 bases between them. The CDR3 contains 15 residues. Germline CDR1 reads SGHAT; CDR2 reads FQNNGV. CDR3 coding DNA: TGTGCCAGCAGCGCTCAGGGGTATAGCAATCAGCCCCAGCATTTT. Encoded protein: CASSAQGYSNQPQHF.

This clonotype appeared a few times. CDR3 in amino acids: CASRAKAGGYYGYTF. CDR3 nucleotide sequence: TGTGCCAGCAGAGCTAAAGCCGGGGGCTACTATGGCTACACCTTC. V is TRBV6-2 or TRBV6-3 and J is TRBJ1-2; possible D gene TRBD1, 6 bases. The germline V gene has CDR1 MNHEY and CDR2 SVGEGT. The V end was cut by 6 bases, the J end by 3 bases, with 17 bases between. The CDR3 is 15 residues long.

The V gene is TRBV11-1, the J gene TRBJ2-5; 11 nucleotides match TRBD2. CDR3 length: 16 residues. The V gene end was trimmed by 2 bases and the J gene end by 4 bases; junction bases not matched to a gene: 6. Germline V gene data show CDR1 as SGHAT and CDR2 as FQDESV (reference sequence). The CDR3, as DNA: TGTGCCAGCAGCTTAACTAGCGGGAGTTTAAGAGAGACCCAGTACTTC. Its protein product is CASSLTSGSLRETQYF.

Written as DNA, the CDR3 is TGTGCCTCCGAGGGGGGCGAAGCTTTCTTT. It codes for CASEGGEAFF. The chain carries TRBV30 and TRBJ1-1; maybe TRBD1 (6 bases). The V end was cut by 7 bases, the J end by 8 bases, with 11 bases between. CDR3 size: 10 residues. Germline CDR1 GTSNPN, CDR2 SVGIG (reference sequence). Drawing the rest from reference TRBV30 and TRBJ1-1, the complete variable domain is SQTIHQWPATLVQPVGSPLSLECTVEGTSNPNLYWYRQAAGRGLQLLFYSVGIGQISSEVPQNLSASRPQDRQFILSSKKLLLSDSGFYLCASEGGEAFFGQGTRLTVV.

This clonotype was recorded a few times. This chain uses TRBV7-4 with TRBJ2-3; D perhaps matches TRBD1 (5 bases). Germline CDR1 reads SGHVT; CDR2 reads SQSDAQ. V lost 5 bases and J lost 11, with 14 bases in between. This CDR3 region has 12 residues. The CDR3 nucleotides are TGTGCCAGCAGCCCGCCGACAGCCAAGCAGTATTTT. It yields the protein CASSPPTAKQYF.

V usage is TRBV4-3 and J usage is TRBJ2-7; the match to TRBD2 covers 9 bases. The CDR3 contains 15 residues. V was pared by 4 bases and J by 2 bases, with 6 bases of the junction left unmatched. The germline V gene encodes CDR1 LGHNA and CDR2 YSLEER. CDR3 protein: CASSPRLAAPYEQYV. CDR3 in DNA: TGCGCCAGCAGCCCCAGACTAGCGGCACCCTACGAGCAGTACGTC.

The V call is TRBV10-3, the J call TRBJ1-1, with 9 bases identical to TRBD1. Germline V gene data show CDR1 as ENHRY and CDR2 as SYGVKD. This CDR3 is 19 amino acids long. The V segment lost 6 bases and the J segment 1 base; nucleotides outside the gene matches: 18. CDR3 in DNA: TGTGCCATCAGGAGGGGGTGGACAGGGGAAACTTCCCCGAACACTGAAGCTTTCTTT. It yields the protein CAIRRGWTGETSPNTEAFF.

This clonotype has at least ten counts. The chain is built from TRBV7-2 and TRBJ1-1; 9 bases line up with TRBD1. V lost 5 bases, J lost 1 base, and 2 bases stayed unmatched. Germline V lookup: CDR1 SGHTA, CDR2 FQGNSA. This CDR3 is 14 amino acids long. The CDR3 DNA is TGTGCCAGCAGCGAGGACAGGGGGAACACTGAAGCTTTCTTT. Protein sequence: CASSEDRGNTEAFF.

V is TRBV24-1 and J is TRBJ1-1; no clear D gene. Germline CDR1 is KGHDR and CDR2 is SFDVKD. Trimming left V 2 bases short and J 1 base short, with 4 bases between. The CDR3 loop spans 13 amino acids. The CDR3 DNA is TGTGCCACCAGTGATTGGGCGAACACTGAAGCTTTCTTT. It yields the protein CATSDWANTEAFF.